This TCR beta chain was sequenced in a study of T cell responses to AZD1222 COVID-19 vaccine. Overall study findings and caveats: There were mostly white British donors and more females than males, and clonal diversity was possibly underestimated. Targets within unmutated variant regions were reportedly found for nearly half of spike-specific TCRs.

Germline values: CDR1 MDHEN, CDR2 SYDVKM. The V end lost 8 bases, the J end lost 14 bases, and 16 bases lay between the germline ends. The CDR3 spans 12 residues. Sequencing used immunoSEQ multiplex PCR; TCRdb keeps in-frame clones, though not all of them. The table has over 85,000 clones, about 94% seen once. A word on this clone: No antigen is known for it.

The chain links TRBV28 to TRBJ1-6; no reliable D call. The receptor comes from an adult who received the AZD1222 COVID-19 vaccine. Specimen: peripheral blood, collected 28 days after the second AZD1222 dose. As DNA, the CDR3 is TGTGCCAGCCGAAGACCCGGGTTAGCCCTCCACTTT. Amino acids: CASRRPGLALHF. Filled out from reference TRBV28 and TRBJ1-6, the complete variable domain reads DVKVTQSSRYLVKRTGEKVFLECVQDMDHENMFWYRQDPGLGLRLIYFSYDVKMKEKGDIPEGYSVSREKKERFSLILESASTNQTSMYLCASRRPGLALHFGNGTRLTVT.